This TCR beta chain is from a study of cytomegalovirus exposure and HLA in healthy donors. The donors were part of the validation cohort of more than 90 subjects. That cohort was separate from the first cohort, which comprised about 730 subjects. Data came from immunoSEQ multiplex PCR; TCRdb stores just in-frame clones and leaves some out. Of about 160,000 clones listed, about 90% are singletons. The V and J ends lost 8 bases and 5 bases respectively, with 21 bases between them. This CDR3 has 15 residues. Per the germline V gene, CDR1 is SEHNR and CDR2 is FQNEAQ (reference sequence). This clone was recorded once.

The clonotype comes from a woman in her 30s in good health and CMV-seronegative. The chain couples TRBV7-9 to TRBJ1-1; D unclear. The material sequenced was PBMCs. CDR3 protein: CASGSIGEGKTEAFF. In nucleotides, the CDR3 is TGTGCCAGCGGGTCGATTGGGGAAGGAAAAACTGAAGCTTTCTTT.